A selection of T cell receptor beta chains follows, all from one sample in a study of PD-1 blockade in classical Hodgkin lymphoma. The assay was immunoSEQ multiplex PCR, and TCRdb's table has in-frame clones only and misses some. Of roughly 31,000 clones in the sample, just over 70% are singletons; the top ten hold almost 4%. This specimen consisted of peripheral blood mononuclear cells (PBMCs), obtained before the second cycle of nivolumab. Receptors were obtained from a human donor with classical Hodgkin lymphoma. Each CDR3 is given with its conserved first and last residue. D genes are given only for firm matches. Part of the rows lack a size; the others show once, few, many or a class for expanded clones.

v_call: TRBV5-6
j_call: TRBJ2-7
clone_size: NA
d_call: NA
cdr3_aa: CASSVGLYEQYF
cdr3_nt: TGTGCCAGCAGCGTTGGACTCTACGAGCAGTACTTC

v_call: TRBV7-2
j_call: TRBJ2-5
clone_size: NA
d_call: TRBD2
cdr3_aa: CASSSRSGGSTETQYF
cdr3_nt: TGTGCCAGCAGCTCGCGTAGCGGGGGCTCTACAGAGACCCAGTACTTC

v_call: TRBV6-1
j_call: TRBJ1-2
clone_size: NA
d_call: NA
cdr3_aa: CASSELSTTANYGYTF
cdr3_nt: TGTGCCAGCAGTGAGTTATCGACGACAGCTAACTATGGCTACACCTTC

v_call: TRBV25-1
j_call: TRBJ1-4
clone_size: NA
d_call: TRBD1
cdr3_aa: CASSQPDGTASNEKLFF
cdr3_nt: TGTGCCAGCAGCCAACCCGACGGGACAGCTTCGAATGAAAAACTGTTTTTT

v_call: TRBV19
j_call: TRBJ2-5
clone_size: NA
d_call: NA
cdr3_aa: CASSTRQIQETQYF
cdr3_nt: TGTGCCAGTAGTACGCGACAAATCCAAGAGACCCAGTACTTC

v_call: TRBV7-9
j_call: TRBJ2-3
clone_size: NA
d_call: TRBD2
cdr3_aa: CASSSPGLYTDTQYF
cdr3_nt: TGTGCCAGCAGCTCCCCGGGACTATACACAGATACGCAGTATTTT

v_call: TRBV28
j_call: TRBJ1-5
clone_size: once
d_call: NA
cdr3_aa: CASSQRSQHF
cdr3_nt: TGTGCCAGCAGCCAAAGGTCCCAGCATTTT

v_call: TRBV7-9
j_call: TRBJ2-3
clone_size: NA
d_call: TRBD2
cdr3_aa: CASSIVAGGPNTQYF
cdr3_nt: TGTGCCAGCAGCATCGTAGCGGGGGGGCCCAATACGCAGTATTTT

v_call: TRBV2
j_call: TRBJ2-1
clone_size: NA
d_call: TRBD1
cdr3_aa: CASTKDRGLGEQFF
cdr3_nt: TGTGCCAGCACGAAGGACAGGGGGCTCGGTGAGCAGTTCTTC

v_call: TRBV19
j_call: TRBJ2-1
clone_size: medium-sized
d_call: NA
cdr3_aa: CASSIWANYNEQFF
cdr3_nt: TGTGCCAGTAGTATCTGGGCAAACTACAATGAGCAGTTCTTC

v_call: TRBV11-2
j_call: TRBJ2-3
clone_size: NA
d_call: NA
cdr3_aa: CASSLRRTDTQYF
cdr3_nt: TGTGCCAGCAGCTTAAGGAGGACAGATACGCAGTATTTT

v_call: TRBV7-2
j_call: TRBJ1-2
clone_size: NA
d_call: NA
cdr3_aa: CASSLVGGVDYGYTF
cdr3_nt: TGTGCCAGCAGCTTAGTCGGGGGGGTTGACTATGGCTACACCTTC

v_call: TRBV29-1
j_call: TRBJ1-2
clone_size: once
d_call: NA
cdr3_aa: CSCMGGGRDGHTF
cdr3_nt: TGCAGCTGCATGGGAGGGGGGAGAGATGGCCACACCTTC

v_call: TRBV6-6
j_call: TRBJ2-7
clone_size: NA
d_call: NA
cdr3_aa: CASRSLGSYEQYF
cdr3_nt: TGTGCCAGCCGATCCCTCGGATCCTACGAGCAGTACTTC

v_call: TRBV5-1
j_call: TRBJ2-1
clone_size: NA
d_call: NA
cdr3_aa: CASSLEPSSYNEQFF
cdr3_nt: TGCGCCAGCAGCTTGGAACCGAGCTCCTACAATGAGCAGTTCTTC

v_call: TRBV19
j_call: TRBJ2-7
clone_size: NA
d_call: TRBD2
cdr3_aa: CASSSLTSGRDEQYF
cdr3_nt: TGTGCCAGTAGCTCCCTGACTAGCGGGAGGGACGAGCAGTACTTC

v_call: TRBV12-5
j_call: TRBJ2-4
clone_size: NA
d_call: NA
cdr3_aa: CASGLVSQLAKNIQYF
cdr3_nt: TGTGCTAGTGGTTTGGTTTCCCAGTTAGCCAAAAACATTCAGTACTTC

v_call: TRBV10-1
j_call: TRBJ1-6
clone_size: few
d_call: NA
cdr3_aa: CASSESRGVSPLHF
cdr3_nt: TGCGCCAGCAGTGAGTCCCGGGGAGTTTCACCCCTCCACTTT

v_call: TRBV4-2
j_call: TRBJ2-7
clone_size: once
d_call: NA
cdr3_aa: CASSQNQGIPYEQYF
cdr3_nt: TGTGCCAGCAGCCAAAATCAGGGGATTCCCTACGAGCAGTACTTC

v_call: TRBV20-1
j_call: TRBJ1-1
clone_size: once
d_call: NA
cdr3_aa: CSARGNTEAFF
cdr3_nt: TGCAGTGCTAGAGGTAACACTGAAGCTTTCTTT

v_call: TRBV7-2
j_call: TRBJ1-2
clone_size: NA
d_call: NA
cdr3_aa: CASSLWPGIDGYTF
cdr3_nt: TGTGCCAGCAGCCTCTGGCCAGGGATCGATGGCTACACCTTC

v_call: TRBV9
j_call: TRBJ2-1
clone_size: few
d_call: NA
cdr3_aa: CASSPWVDSHNEQFF
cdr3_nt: TGTGCCAGCAGCCCCTGGGTAGATTCTCACAATGAGCAGTTCTTC

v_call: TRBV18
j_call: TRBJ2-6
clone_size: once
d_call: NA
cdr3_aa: CASSPTVAAGVSSGANVLTF
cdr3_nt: TGTGCCAGCTCACCAACAGTAGCAGCAGGGGTCAGCTCTGGGGCCAACGTCCTGACTTTC

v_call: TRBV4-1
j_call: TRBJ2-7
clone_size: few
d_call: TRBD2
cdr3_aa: CASSPGTRGGILYEQYF
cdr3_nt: TGCGCCAGCAGCCCCGGAACGCGGGGGGGCATATTGTACGAGCAGTACTTC

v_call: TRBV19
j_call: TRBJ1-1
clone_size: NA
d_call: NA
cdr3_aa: CASVGKNTEAFF
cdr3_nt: TGTGCCAGTGTGGGGAAGAACACTGAAGCTTTCTTT

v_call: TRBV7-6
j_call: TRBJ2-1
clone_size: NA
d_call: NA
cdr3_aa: CASSSDPRSYNEQFF
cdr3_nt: TGTGCCAGCAGCTCAGACCCCCGCTCCTACAATGAGCAGTTCTTC

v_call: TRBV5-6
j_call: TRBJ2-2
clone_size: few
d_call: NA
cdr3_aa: CASSRRTGELFF
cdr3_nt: TGTGCCAGCAGCCGTAGAACCGGGGAGCTGTTTTTT

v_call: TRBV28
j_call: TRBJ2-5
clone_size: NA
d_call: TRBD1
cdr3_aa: CASSLGTAEETQYF
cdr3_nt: TGTGCCAGCAGTTTGGGGACAGCTGAAGAGACCCAGTACTTC

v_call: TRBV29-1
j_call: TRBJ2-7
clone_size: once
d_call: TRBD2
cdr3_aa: CSVEVLGGIPYEQYF
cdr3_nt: TGCAGCGTTGAAGTTTTGGGGGGGATCCCCTACGAGCAGTACTTC

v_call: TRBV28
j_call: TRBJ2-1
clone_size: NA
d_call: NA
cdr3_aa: CASSLSPQRAKQFF
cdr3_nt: TGTGCCAGCAGTTTATCCCCTCAGCGGGCAAAGCAGTTCTTC

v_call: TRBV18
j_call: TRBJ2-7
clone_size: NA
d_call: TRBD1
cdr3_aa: CASSQGQGPYEQYF
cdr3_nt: TGTGCCAGCTCACAGGGACAGGGGCCCTACGAGCAGTACTTC

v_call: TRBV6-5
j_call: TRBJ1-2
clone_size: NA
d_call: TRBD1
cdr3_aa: CASSYTGQYYYGYTF
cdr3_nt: TGTGCCAGCAGTTATACGGGACAGTACTACTATGGCTACACCTTC

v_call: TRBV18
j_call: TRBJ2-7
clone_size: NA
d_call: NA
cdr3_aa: CASSQGGEALSYEQYF
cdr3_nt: TGTGCCAGCTCGCAGGGGGGCGAGGCCCTCTCCTACGAGCAGTACTTC

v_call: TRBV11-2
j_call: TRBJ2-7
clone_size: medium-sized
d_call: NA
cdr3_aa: CASSPGGREQYF
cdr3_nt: TGTGCCAGCAGTCCCGGGGGGCGCGAGCAGTACTTC

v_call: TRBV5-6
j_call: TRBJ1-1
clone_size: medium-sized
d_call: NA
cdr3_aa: CASSLYTLGTEAFF
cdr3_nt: TGTGCCAGCAGCTTGTACACACTAGGGACTGAAGCTTTCTTT

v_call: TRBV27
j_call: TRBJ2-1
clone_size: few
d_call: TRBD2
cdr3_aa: CASSPGTSGIAYNEQFF
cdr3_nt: TGTGCCAGCAGTCCAGGGACTAGCGGGATTGCCTACAATGAGCAGTTCTTC

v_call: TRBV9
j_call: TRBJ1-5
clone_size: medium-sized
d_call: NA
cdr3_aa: CASSVEGSPNQPQHF
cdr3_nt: TGTGCCAGCAGCGTAGAAGGGAGTCCCAATCAGCCCCAGCATTTT

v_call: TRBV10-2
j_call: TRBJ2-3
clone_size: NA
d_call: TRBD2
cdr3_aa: CAVHLAGTDTQYF
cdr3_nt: TGCGCCGTCCACCTAGCGGGGACAGATACGCAGTATTTT

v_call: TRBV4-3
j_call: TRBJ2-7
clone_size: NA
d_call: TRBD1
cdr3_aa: CASSPGTGVLYEQYF
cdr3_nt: TGCGCCAGCAGCCCGGGGACAGGGGTTCTCTACGAGCAGTACTTC

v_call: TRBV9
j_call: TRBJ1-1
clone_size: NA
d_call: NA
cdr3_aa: CASGRLNTEAFF
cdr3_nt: TGTGCCAGCGGGCGGCTGAACACTGAAGCTTTCTTT

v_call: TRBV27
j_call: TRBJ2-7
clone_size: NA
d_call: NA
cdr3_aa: CASATDPYEQYF
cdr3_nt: TGTGCCAGCGCGACAGACCCCTACGAGCAGTACTTC

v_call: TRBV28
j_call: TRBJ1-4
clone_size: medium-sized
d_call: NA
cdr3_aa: CASSSPGVRTNEKLFF
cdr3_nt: TGTGCCAGCAGTTCACCAGGGGTGAGAACTAATGAAAAACTGTTTTTT